This is a list of T cell receptor beta chains from one sample in a study of T-cell reconstitution after alpha-beta-depleted transplantation in children. TCRdb fed the PCR reads into MiXCR, producing one record per CDR3 protein. The profile shows some 640,000 distinct CDR3 sequences, roughly 17% of them singletons. The specimen was PBMCs from the stem cell graft donor, collected from the stem cell graft. The receptor source for this set is a human donor who donated a stem cell graft to a child with acute myeloid leukemia. Each CDR3 is given with its conserved first and last residue. D genes are given only for firm matches. Clone sizes are given selectively: once, few, many, or a class where the clone is expanded.

j_call	v_call	d_call	clone_size	cdr3_aa	cdr3_nt
TRBJ1-6	TRBV20-1	-	many	CSARERPYSPLHF	TGCAGTGCTAGAGAACGACCGTATTCCCCCCTCCACTTT
TRBJ1-6	TRBV19	-	many	CASSYGAGSPLHF	TGTGCCAGTAGTTATGGGGCTGGGTCACCCCTCCACTTT
TRBJ1-5	TRBV20-1	-	many	CSAMVGNQPQHF	TGCAGTGCTATGGTCGGCAATCAGCCCCAGCATTTT
TRBJ1-1	TRBV18	-	-	CLGAASVNTEAFF	TGTCTGGGGGCAGCCTCCGTGAACACTGAAGCTTTCTTT
TRBJ2-1	TRBV5-6	-	-	CASSIGRRDTQFF	TGTGCCAGCAGCATCGGTAGAAGGGACACGCAGTTCTTC
TRBJ1-3	TRBV3-1	-	few	CASSQEGVHLSGNTIYF	TGTGCCAGCAGCCAAGAAGGGGTACATCTCTCTGGAAACACCATATATTTT
TRBJ1-3	TRBV4-2	TRBD1	-	CASSQGTGDRGSGNTIYF	TGTGCCAGCAGCCAAGGAACTGGAGACAGGGGCTCTGGAAACACCATATATTTT
TRBJ2-5	TRBV28	-	-	CASSPGTNEETQYF	TGTGCCAGCAGTCCAGGGACAAATGAGGAGACCCAGTACTTC
TRBJ2-1	TRBV12-3/TRBV12-4	-	many	CASSTSRYNEQFF	TGTGCCAGCAGTACGTCCAGATACAATGAGCAGTTCTTC
TRBJ2-3	TRBV20-1	TRBD2	many	CSASRRGITDTQYF	TGCAGTGCTAGTAGGCGGGGGATAACAGATACGCAGTATTTT
TRBJ2-5	TRBV5-5	-	many	CASSLTPGARRETQYF	TGTGCCAGCAGCTTGACCCCCGGCGCCAGAAGAGAGACCCAGTACTTC
TRBJ2-3	TRBV5-1	-	few	CASSLVPTTSDTQYF	TGCGCCAGCAGCTTGGTCCCAACCACATCCGATACGCAGTATTTT
TRBJ2-3	TRBV7-9	TRBD1	few	CASSLIQGLTDTQYF	TGTGCCAGCAGCTTAATACAGGGGCTCACAGATACGCAGTATTTT
TRBJ2-7	TRBV11-2	-	few	CASSLESWLLSSYEQYF	TGTGCCAGCAGCTTAGAGTCGTGGCTCCTGAGCTCCTACGAGCAGTACTTC
TRBJ1-6	TRBV5-6	-	many	CASSLAKTGWNSPLHF	TGTGCCAGCAGCTTGGCCAAAACGGGATGGAATTCACCCCTCCACTTT
TRBJ1-6	TRBV7-2	-	many	CASSLVGSYNSPLHF	TGTGCCAGCAGCTTAGTTGGCTCCTATAATTCACCCCTCCACTTT
TRBJ1-1	TRBV7-2	-	-	CASSLARVATEAFF	TGTGCCAGCAGCTTAGCCAGGGTAGCGACTGAAGCTTTCTTT
TRBJ2-2	TRBV12-3/TRBV12-4	-	-	CASTYWGLLANTGELFF	TGTGCCAGCACCTACTGGGGATTACTCGCGAACACCGGGGAGCTGTTTTTT
TRBJ2-1	TRBV4-2	-	many	CASSPFRELGNEQFF	TGTGCCAGCAGCCCCTTTCGGGAATTGGGGAATGAGCAGTTCTTC
TRBJ1-1	TRBV6-1	-	few	CASSEPGPRRGAFF	TGTGCCAGCAGTGAGCCGGGCCCCAGAAGGGGAGCTTTCTTT
TRBJ2-3	TRBV5-1	TRBD1	few	CASSLVPTGVTDTQYF	TGCGCCAGCAGCTTGGTACCCACAGGGGTAACAGATACGCAGTATTTT
TRBJ2-7	TRBV20-1	-	many	CSARPNSYEQYF	TGCAGTGCTAGACCGAACTCCTACGAGCAGTACTTC
TRBJ2-7	TRBV7-2	TRBD2	-	CASSLAGTSFSYEQYF	TGTGCCAGCAGCTTAGCGGGGACTAGTTTCTCCTACGAGCAGTACTTC
TRBJ2-5	TRBV20-1	-	-	CSATPPGKETQYF	TGCAGTGCCACACCCCCGGGTAAAGAGACCCAGTACTTC
TRBJ2-4	TRBV12-3/TRBV12-4	-	-	CASGTNIQYF	TGTGCCAGCGGGACCAACATTCAGTACTTC
TRBJ2-7	TRBV18	TRBD1	-	CASSPRQGTSSYEQYF	TGTGCCAGCTCGCCAAGACAGGGTACGTCCTCCTACGAGCAGTACTTC
TRBJ1-5	TRBV7-2	-	many	CASSASNQPQHF	TGTGCCAGCAGCGCATCTAATCAGCCCCAGCATTTT
TRBJ2-3	TRBV24-1	-	-	CATRDGGHTDTQYF	TGTGCCACCAGGGACGGGGGCCACACAGATACGCAGTATTTT
TRBJ2-2	TRBV29-1	TRBD1	many	CSVGQGAQSGELFF	TGCAGCGTAGGACAGGGGGCGCAGAGCGGGGAGCTGTTTTTT
TRBJ1-1	TRBV3-1	-	few	CASSRDPTTEAFF	TGTGCCAGCAGCCGGGACCCTACCACTGAAGCTTTCTTT
TRBJ1-1	TRBV4-3	-	few	CASSRSARTNTEAFF	TGCGCCAGCAGCCGGAGCGCAAGGACGAACACTGAAGCTTTCTTT
TRBJ2-3	TRBV12-3/TRBV12-4	-	many	CASSFKPDTQYF	TGTGCCAGCAGTTTTAAACCTGATACGCAGTATTTT
TRBJ2-1	TRBV5-1	TRBD1	few	CASSRTGGFNEQFF	TGCGCCAGCAGCCGGACAGGGGGGTTCAATGAGCAGTTCTTC
TRBJ1-4	TRBV20-1	-	few	CSAGTGSVANEKLFF	TGCAGTGCTGGAACAGGGAGCGTGGCTAATGAAAAACTGTTTTTT
TRBJ2-5	TRBV6-2/TRBV6-3	TRBD2	-	CASRLGGAQETQYF	TGTGCCAGCAGGCTCGGGGGGGCCCAAGAGACCCAGTACTTC
TRBJ1-4	TRBV15	-	few	CATNLDRYNEKLFF	TGTGCCACCAACTTGGACAGATATAATGAAAAACTGTTTTTT
TRBJ1-2	TRBV6-1	-	few	CAAGEGPYYDYTF	TGTGCCGCGGGGGAGGGCCCTTACTATGACTACACCTTC
TRBJ1-3	TRBV20-1	-	-	CSARARLRDDSGNTIYF	TGCAGTGCTAGAGCCCGACTCCGGGATGACTCTGGAAACACCATATATTTT
TRBJ2-4	TRBV11-2	-	few	CASSPWEQTRLAKNIQYF	TGTGCCAGCAGCCCGTGGGAACAGACCCGACTAGCCAAAAACATTCAGTACTTC
TRBJ1-2	TRBV29-1	-	many	CSVEAGAHGYTF	TGCAGCGTTGAAGCGGGGGCGCATGGCTACACCTTC
TRBJ1-3	TRBV6-5	-	many	CASSYSSSLGNTIYF	TGTGCCAGCAGTTACTCTTCCAGTCTCGGAAACACCATATATTTT
TRBJ1-2	TRBV20-1	-	many	CSASWDNYGYTF	TGCAGTGCTAGTTGGGACAACTATGGCTACACCTTC
TRBJ1-4	TRBV5-1	TRBD1	-	CASSFETGRNEKLFF	TGCGCCAGCAGCTTTGAGACAGGGCGGAATGAAAAACTGTTTTTT
TRBJ1-5	TRBV12-3/TRBV12-4	-	-	CASSQSQRGQVPQHF	TGTGCCAGCAGTCAGTCTCAGCGCGGGCAGGTTCCCCAGCATTTT
TRBJ2-7	TRBV4-3	TRBD1	few	CASSQDAGTGYYEQYF	TGCGCCAGCAGCCAAGATGCAGGGACAGGGTACTACGAGCAGTACTTC
TRBJ2-1	TRBV4-2	-	few	CASSQGVQTFNEQFF	TGTGCCAGCAGCCAAGGAGTTCAGACTTTCAATGAGCAGTTCTTC
TRBJ1-2	TRBV4-3	-	few	CASSQDRRQGANGYTF	TGCGCCAGCAGCCAAGACCGGAGGCAGGGTGCCAATGGCTACACCTTC
TRBJ2-3	TRBV24-1	-	few	CATSDSSVEGTDTQYF	TGTGCCACCAGTGATTCTTCAGTAGAAGGCACAGATACGCAGTATTTT
TRBJ1-6	TRBV6-2/TRBV6-3	-	few	CASSYSRQEGNSPLHF	TGTGCCAGCAGTTACTCTAGACAGGAAGGCAATTCACCCCTCCACTTT
TRBJ1-1	TRBV29-1	-	many	CSVLDRTVAAFF	TGCAGCGTACTCGATCGGACCGTCGCCGCTTTCTTT
TRBJ2-1	TRBV15	TRBD2	few	CATSREASGLYNEQFF	TGTGCCACCAGCAGAGAAGCTAGCGGTCTCTACAATGAGCAGTTCTTC